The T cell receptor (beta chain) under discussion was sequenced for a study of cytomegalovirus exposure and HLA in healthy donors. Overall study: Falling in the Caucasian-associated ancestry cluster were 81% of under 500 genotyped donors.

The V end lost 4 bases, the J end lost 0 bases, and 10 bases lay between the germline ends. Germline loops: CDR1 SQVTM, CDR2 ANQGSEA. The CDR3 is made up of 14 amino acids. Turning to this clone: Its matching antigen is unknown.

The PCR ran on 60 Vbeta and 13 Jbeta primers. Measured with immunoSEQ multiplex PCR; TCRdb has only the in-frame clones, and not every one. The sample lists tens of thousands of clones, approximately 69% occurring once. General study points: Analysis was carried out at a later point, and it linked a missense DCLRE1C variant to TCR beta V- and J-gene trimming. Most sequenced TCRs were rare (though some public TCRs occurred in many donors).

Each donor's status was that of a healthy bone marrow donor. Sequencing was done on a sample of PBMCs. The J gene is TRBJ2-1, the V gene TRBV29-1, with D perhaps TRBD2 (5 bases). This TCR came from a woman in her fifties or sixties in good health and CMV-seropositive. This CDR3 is CSVVEGNSYNEQFF. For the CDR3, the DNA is TGCAGCGTTGTAGAGGGCAACTCCTACAATGAGCAGTTCTTC.